One TCR beta chain is described in this entry. This clonotype was recorded many times. There is no known antigen for this receptor. No much larger clonotype is one base removed from it; base qualities were not supplied. What the treatment or condition label conveys for this sample: live attenuated yellow fever vaccine strain. A standard Ficoll-Paque protocol was used to isolate PBMCs from peripheral blood. CD4 and CD8 T-cell fractions were isolated with Dynabeads CD4 and CD8 positive selection kits. TriZol was used to extract RNA from bulk PBMCs, CD4 and CD8 fractions, and dextramer-positive and dextramer-negative fractions. This sample is drawn from a study of T cells after yellow fever vaccination (dated by TCRdb to between 2018 and 2021). About the study as a whole: The SMART-Seq v4 Ultra Low Input RNA kit was used to prepare libraries from fractions with low cell numbers. Blood samples were taken at several timepoints before and after primary and secondary immunization, and bulk PBMC replicates and cell subsets were isolated. The cohort comprised two healthy male donors, one aged 18 to 30 and one aged 30 to 40 years. To follow T-cell clones before and after primary and booster YFV17D yellow fever vaccination, bulk TCR alpha and beta repertoires were sequenced over time.

From a lookup of the germline V gene (reference sequence), CDR1 and CDR2 are DFQATT and SNEGSKA. Trimming leaves V shorter by 1 base and J shorter by 6 bases, with the junction holding 6 bases beyond the gene matches. Reading from cysteine to phenylalanine, the CDR3 counts 14 amino acids. The sequence is cut down to CDR3 DNA, 42 bases in frame from base 1. Summary of the overall study and its limitations: After the booster, most of the clones that had expanded following primary vaccination were detected again (about 95% of CD4 and 80% to 90% of CD8), which suggests that memory was broadly maintained. A small fraction of clonotypes showed up in both the CD4 and CD8 compartments, probably as a result of convergent recombination. The secondary T-cell response was found to be weaker but faster than the primary response, with a peak reached on day 5 rather than on day 15. Because only a couple of donors were included in the study, the extent to which the findings can be generalized is limited. FACS-sorted repertoires could contain abundant contaminating clonotypes from the bulk population, so computational filtering was required.

TCR cDNA was synthesized by 5'RACE template switching, which introduced a universal primer site and unique molecular identifiers. Priming of cDNA synthesis was performed from both the TCR alpha and TCR beta constant segments. Library amplification used two PCR steps, and the second PCR step added sample barcodes and sequencing adapters. Sequencing of the libraries was done on either Illumina HiSeq 2500 (2x100 bp) or NovaSeq (2x150 bp). The authors processed their data as follows. Demultiplexing of reads and collapsing into UMI consensus sequences were performed with MIGEC, and V(D)J alignment was carried out with MiXCR. Clonotypes responding to the vaccine were identified with edgeR on replicate PBMC samples, with the criteria of FDR below 0.01 and a log2 fold change above 5 up to day 15. Each bulk clonotype was labeled CD4 or CD8 based on which sequenced repertoire, CD4 or CD8, contained the clonotype at higher abundance. The public reads were reanalyzed by TCRdb: fastp trimming at Q25, MiXCR alignment, in-frame beta chains only. Merged by CDR3 protein, the rows form single entries marked with the most common genes and DNA. Clone size and V and J calls follow TCRdb, not the original study. This sample is represented by about 74,000 distinct CDR3 sequences; roughly 7.4% of them were singletons. The biggest ten clones account for 35% to 45% of the sample.

The sequencing used CD8+ T cells sorted from PBMCs, collected around 5 days after the first yellow fever vaccination. The rearranged segments are TRBV20-1 and TRBJ2-7, with 10 bases matching TRBD1. This TCR was recovered from a man between 18 and 29 years old who received the YFV17D yellow fever vaccine. The CDR3 has the sequence CSARVRDRGSEQYF. The base sequence is TGCAGTGCTAGAGTTCGGGACAGGGGTTCCGAGCAGTACTTC.